The entry that follows covers one T cell receptor (beta chain) sequence. Sequencing used immunoSEQ multiplex PCR; TCRdb keeps in-frame clones, though not all of them. Of under 700,000 clones listed, around 95% are singletons. Germline V CDR1 and CDR2: MDHEN, SYDVKM. This CDR3 is 14 amino acids long. Trimming removed 3 bases at V and 5 bases at J, with 13 bases between. This sample was taken from a study of shared clonotypes between healthy human individuals. Naive-designated CD8 cells lacked CD45RO, were positively enriched for CCR7, and omitted terminally differentiated effector memory CD45RA+ cells.

The source of this sequence is a woman in her 30s in good health. The chain has TRBV28 and TRBJ1-2, with D possibly matching TRBD1 (6 bases). Sequenced input: naive CD8+ T cells sorted from blood. This chain's CDR3 is CASSFLGQRYGYTF. The CDR3 DNA is TGTGCCAGCAGTTTTTTAGGACAGCGGTATGGCTACACCTTC.